The T cell receptor beta chain described here comes from a study of OX40 agonist ivuxolimab in advanced cancers. TCRdb's copy holds only in-frame clones and misses some; the assay was immunoSEQ multiplex PCR. The sample records approximately 74,000 clones, about 89% being singletons. Of note for this clone: Its target is unknown.

Broader study findings: More expanded clones were found, on average, in CD8+ than in CD4+ T cells.

Sequencing used CD4+ or CD8+ T cells sorted from blood, obtained in a trial of the OX40 agonist ivuxolimab. The sequence derives from an adult with an advanced solid tumor such as melanoma, head and neck, liver or kidney cancer.

DNA of the CDR3: TGTGCCAGCAGTTTATGGGCAACGACTGAAGCTTTCTTT. This translates into CASSLWATTEAFF. The chain has TRBV27 and TRBJ1-1, with unresolved D. This CDR3 contains 13 residues. V was clipped by 1 base and J by 5 bases, with 8 bases between them. CDR1 and CDR2 from the germline V gene are MNHEY and SMNVEV (reference sequence).